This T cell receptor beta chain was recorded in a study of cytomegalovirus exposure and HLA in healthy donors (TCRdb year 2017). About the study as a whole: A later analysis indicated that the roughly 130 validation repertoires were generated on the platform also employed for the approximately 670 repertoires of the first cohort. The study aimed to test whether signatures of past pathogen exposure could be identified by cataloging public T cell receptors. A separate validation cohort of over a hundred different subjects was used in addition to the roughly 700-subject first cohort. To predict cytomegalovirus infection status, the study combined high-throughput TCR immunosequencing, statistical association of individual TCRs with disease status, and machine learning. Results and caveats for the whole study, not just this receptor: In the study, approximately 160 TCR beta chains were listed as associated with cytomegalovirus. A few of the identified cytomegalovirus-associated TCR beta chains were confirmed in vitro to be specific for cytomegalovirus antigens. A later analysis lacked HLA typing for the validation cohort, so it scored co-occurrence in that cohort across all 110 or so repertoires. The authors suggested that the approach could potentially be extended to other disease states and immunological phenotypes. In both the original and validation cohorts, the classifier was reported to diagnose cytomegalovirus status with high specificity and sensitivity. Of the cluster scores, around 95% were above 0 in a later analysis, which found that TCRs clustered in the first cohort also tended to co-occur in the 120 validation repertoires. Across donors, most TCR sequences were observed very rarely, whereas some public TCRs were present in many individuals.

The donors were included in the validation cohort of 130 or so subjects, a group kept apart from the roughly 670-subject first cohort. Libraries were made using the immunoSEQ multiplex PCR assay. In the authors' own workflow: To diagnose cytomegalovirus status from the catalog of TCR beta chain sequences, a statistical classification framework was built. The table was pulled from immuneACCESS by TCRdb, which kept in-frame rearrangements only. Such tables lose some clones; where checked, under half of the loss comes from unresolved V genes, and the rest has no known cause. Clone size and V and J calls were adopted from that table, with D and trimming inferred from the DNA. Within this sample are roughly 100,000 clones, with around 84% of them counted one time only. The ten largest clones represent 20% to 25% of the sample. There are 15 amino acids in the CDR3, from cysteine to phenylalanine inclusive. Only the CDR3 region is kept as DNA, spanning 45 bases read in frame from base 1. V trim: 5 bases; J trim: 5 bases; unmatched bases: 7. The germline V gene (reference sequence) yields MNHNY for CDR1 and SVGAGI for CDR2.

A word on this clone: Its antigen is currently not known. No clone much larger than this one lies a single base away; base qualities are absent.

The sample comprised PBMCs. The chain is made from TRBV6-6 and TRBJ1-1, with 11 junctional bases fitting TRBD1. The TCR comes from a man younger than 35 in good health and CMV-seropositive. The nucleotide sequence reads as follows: TGTGCCAGCAGTCCCGGACAGGGGGCGGGTACTGAAGCTTTCTTT. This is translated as CASSPGQGAGTEAFF.